The TCR beta chain under discussion was sequenced for a study of blood T cells in healthy people across ages. Per germline, CDR1 MDHEN and CDR2 SYDVKM. The length of the CDR3 is 14 residues. The V end was cut by 6 bases, the J end by 3 bases, with 14 bases between. Sample-barcoded 5' priming and a J-beta primer mix drove a second PCR of roughly 7 to 11 cycles. TCRdb ran MiXCR on the 5' RACE reads and lists one entry per CDR3 protein. Found here are some 1.7 million distinct CDR3 sequences, 28% of them singletons; the top ten hold less than 9.5%. This TCR derives from a woman aged 25 to 39 in good health. The sample comprised blood. The V and J genes are TRBV28 and TRBJ2-5, with D possibly TRBD1 on 6 matching bases. The CDR3 loop reads CASRSYGGEETQYF. The DNA for the CDR3 is TGTGCCAGCAGGTCATATGGGGGCGAAGAGACCCAGTACTTC.